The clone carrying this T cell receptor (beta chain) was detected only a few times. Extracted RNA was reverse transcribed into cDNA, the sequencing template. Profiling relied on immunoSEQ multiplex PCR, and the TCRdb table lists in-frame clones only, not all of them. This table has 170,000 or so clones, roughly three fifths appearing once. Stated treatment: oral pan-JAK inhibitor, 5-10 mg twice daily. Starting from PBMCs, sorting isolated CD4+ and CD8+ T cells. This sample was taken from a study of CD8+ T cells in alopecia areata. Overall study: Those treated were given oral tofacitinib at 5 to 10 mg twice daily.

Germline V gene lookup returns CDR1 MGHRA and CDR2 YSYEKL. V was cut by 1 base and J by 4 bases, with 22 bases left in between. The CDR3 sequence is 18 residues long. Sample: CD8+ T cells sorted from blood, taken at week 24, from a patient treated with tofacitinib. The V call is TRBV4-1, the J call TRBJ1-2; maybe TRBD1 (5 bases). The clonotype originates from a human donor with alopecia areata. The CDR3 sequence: CASSQVSQLLGPFYGYTF. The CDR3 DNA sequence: TGCGCCAGCAGCCAAGTTAGCCAGCTACTGGGGCCTTTCTATGGCTACACCTTC.